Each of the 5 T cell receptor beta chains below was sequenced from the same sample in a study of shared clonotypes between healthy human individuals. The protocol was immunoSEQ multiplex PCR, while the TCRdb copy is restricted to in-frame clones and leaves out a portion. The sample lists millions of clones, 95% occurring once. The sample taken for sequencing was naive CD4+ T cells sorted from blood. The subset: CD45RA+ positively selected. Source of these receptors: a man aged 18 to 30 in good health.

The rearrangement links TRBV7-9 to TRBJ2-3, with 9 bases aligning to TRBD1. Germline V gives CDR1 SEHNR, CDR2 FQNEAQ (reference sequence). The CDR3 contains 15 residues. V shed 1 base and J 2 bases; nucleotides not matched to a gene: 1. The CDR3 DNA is TGTGCCAGCAGCTTAGGGGACAGGGCCACAGATACGCAGTATTTT. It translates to CASSLGDRATDTQYF. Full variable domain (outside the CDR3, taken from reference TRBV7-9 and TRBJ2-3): DTGVSQNPRHKITKRGQNVTFRCDPISEHNRLYWYRQTLGQGPEFLTYFQNEAQLEKSRLLSDRFSAERPKGSFSTLEIQRTEQGDSAMYLCASSLGDRATDTQYFGPGTRLTVL.

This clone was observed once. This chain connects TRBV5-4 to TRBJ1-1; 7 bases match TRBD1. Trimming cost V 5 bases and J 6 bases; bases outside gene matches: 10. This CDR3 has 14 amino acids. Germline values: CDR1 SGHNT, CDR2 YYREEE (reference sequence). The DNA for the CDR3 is TGTGCCAGCAGGGACCCGGGACAGCTCTCTGAAGCTTTCTTT. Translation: CASRDPGQLSEAFF.

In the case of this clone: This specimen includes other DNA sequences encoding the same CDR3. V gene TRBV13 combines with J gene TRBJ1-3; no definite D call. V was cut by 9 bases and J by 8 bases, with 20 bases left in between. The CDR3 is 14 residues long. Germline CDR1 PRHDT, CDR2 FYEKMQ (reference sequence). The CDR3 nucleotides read TGTGCCAGTAGCCCACGTAATAGGGCTTACACCATATATTTT. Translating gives CASSPRNRAYTIYF.

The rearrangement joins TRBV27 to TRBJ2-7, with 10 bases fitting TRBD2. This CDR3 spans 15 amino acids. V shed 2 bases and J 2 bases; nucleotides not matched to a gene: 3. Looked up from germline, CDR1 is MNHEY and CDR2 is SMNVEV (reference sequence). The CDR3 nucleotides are TGTGCCAGCAGTTTAGAGCGGGGGGGCCCCTACGAGCAGTACTTC. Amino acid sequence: CASSLERGGPYEQYF.

The CDR3 loop is CASSLKKRGTETYEQYF. The CDR3, as DNA: TGTGCCAGCAGTTTAAAGAAAAGAGGGACAGAAACCTACGAGCAGTACTTC. The chain joins TRBV21-1 to TRBJ2-7; TRBD1, the table's D call, lacks a check against the DNA. TRBV21-1 counts as a pseudogene. This CDR3 is 17 amino acids long.